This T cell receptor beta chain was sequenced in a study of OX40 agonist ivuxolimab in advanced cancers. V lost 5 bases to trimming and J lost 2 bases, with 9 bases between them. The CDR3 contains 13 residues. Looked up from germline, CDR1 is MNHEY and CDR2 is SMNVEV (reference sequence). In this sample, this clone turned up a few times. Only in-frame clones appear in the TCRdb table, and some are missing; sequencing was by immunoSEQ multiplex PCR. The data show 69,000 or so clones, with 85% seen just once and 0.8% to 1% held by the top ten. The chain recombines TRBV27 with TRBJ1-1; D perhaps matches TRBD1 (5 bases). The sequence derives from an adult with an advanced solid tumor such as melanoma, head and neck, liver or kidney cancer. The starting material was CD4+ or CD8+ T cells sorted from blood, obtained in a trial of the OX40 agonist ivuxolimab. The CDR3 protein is CASSAWGNTEAFF. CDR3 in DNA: TGTGCCAGCAGTGCGTGGGGCAACACTGAAGCTTTCTTT.